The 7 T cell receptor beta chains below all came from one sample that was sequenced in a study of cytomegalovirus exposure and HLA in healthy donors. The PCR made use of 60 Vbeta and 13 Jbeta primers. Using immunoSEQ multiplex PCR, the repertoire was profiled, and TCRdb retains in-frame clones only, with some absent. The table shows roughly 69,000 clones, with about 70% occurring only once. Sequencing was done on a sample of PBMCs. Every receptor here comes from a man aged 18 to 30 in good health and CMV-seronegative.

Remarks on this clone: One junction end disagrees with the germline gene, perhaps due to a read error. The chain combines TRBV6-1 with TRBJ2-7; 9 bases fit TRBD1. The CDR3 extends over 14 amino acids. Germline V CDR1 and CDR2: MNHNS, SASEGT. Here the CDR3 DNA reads TGTGCCAGCAGTCAGGGACAGGGCTCCCACGAGCAGTACTTC. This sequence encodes CASSQGQGSHEQYF.

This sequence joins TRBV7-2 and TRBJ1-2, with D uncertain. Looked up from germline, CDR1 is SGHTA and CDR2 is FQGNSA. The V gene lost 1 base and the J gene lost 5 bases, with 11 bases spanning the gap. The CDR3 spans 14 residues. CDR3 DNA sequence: TGTGCCAGCAGCTTAGACATGGGCGGGTATGGCTACACCTTC. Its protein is CASSLDMGGYGYTF. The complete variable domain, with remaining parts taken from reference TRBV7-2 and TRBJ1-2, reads GAGVSQSPSNKVTEKGKDVELRCDPISGHTALYWYRQSLGQGLEFLIYFQGNSAPDKSGLPSDRFSAERTGGSVSTLTIQRTQQEDSAVYLCASSLDMGGYGYTFGSGTRLTVV.

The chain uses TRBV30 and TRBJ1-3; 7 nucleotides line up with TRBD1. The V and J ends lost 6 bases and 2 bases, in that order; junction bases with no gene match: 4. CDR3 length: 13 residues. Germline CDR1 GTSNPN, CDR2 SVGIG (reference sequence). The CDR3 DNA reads TGTGCCTGTGGGACAGTTGCTGGAAACACCATATATTTT. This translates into CACGTVAGNTIYF. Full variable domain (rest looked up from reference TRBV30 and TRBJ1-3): SQTIHQWPATLVQPVGSPLSLECTVEGTSNPNLYWYRQAAGRGLQLLFYSVGIGQISSEVPQNLSASRPQDRQFILSSKKLLLSDSGFYLCACGTVAGNTIYFGEGSWLTVV.

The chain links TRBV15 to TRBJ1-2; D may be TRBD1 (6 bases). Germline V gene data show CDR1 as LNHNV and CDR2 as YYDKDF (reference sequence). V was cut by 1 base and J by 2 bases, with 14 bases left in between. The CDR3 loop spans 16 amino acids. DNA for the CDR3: TGTGCCACCAGCAGAGGAGGGGCAGGGGCAAACTATGGCTACACCTTC. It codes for CATSRGGAGANYGYTF.

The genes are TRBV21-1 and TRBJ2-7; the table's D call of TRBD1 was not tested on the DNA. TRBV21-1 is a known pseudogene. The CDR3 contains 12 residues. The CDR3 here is CASRTHGDSEGF. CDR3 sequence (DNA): TGTGCCAGCAGAACCCATGGGGACAGCGAGGGATTC.

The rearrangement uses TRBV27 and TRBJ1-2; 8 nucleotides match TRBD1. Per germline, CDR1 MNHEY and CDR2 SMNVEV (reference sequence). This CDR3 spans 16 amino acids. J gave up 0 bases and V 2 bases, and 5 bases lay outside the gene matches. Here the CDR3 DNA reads TGTGCCAGCAGTTTAATCGGACAGGGCCCTAACTATGGCTACACCTTC. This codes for CASSLIGQGPNYGYTF.

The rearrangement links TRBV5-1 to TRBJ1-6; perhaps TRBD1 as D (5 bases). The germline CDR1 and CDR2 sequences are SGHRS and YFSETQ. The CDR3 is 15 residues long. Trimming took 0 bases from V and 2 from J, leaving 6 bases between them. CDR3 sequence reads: CASSLADTYNSPLHF. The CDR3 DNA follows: TGCGCCAGCAGCTTGGCGGACACCTATAATTCACCCCTCCACTTT.